Each of the 27 T cell receptor beta chains below was sequenced from the same sample in a study of T-cell memory formation after mild COVID-19. TCRdb ran MiXCR on the 5' RACE reads and lists one entry per CDR3 protein. In the table there are 250,000 or so distinct CDR3 sequences, roughly 18% of which are singletons. The sequenced sample consisted of PBMCs or a T cell subset sorted from them (not recorded which). These receptors originate from a man aged 18 to 29 who had mild COVID-19 (a few samples of this study predate the infection). Cell type and time point are not known.

This clonotype was observed many times. The chain combines TRBV12-5 with TRBJ2-3; 9 bases match TRBD1. Per the germline V gene, CDR1 is LGHNT and CDR2 is FRNRAP. CDR3 size: 21 residues. Germline trimming cut 0 bases from V and 5 bases from J; bases unmatched to any gene: 21. Here the CDR3 reads CASGLVLQDRGSESSRDTQYF. The CDR3 nucleotides are TGTGCTAGTGGTTTGGTACTTCAAGACAGGGGGAGCGAGTCGTCTCGAGATACGCAGTATTTT.

This rearrangement joins TRBV20-1 to TRBJ2-5; 10 bases agree with TRBD2. The CDR3 runs 13 residues. Germline CDR1 DFQATT, CDR2 SNEGSKA (reference sequence). In DNA, the CDR3 is TGCAGCCCCGGGACTAGCGTACAAGAGACCCAGTACTTC. This codes for CSPGTSVQETQYF.

The V and J genes are TRBV6-5 and TRBJ2-7; no clear D. The V end lost 4 bases, the J end lost 4 bases, and 11 bases lay between the germline ends. The CDR3 is made up of 13 amino acids. The V gene's germline CDR1 is MNHEY and CDR2 SVGAGI. This chain's CDR3 is CASSSPRSYEQYF. In nucleotides, the CDR3 is TGTGCCAGCAGTTCGCCTCGTTCGTACGAGCAGTACTTC.

The table lists this clonotype with a few counts. The rearrangement uses TRBV7-9 and TRBJ2-1; 12 nucleotides agree with TRBD2. The CDR3 spans 15 residues. The germline V gene encodes CDR1 SEHNR and CDR2 FQNEAQ (reference sequence). V shed 8 bases, J shed 7 bases, and the junction held 9 bases outside the gene matches. The CDR3 region is CASAALTSGRNEQFF. CDR3 DNA: TGTGCCAGCGCCGCCCTGACTAGCGGGAGAAATGAGCAGTTCTTC.

This clonotype was picked up many times. J is TRBJ2-5 and V is TRBV29-1; D is tentatively TRBD1 or TRBD2 (5 bases each). The germline CDR1 and CDR2 sequences are SQVTM and ANQGSEA. V lost 3 bases and J 4 bases, leaving 9 bases between the germline ends. This CDR3 is built from 12 residues. In DNA form, the CDR3 reads TGCAGCGTTGATTATGGGGGAGAGACCCAGTACTTC. It is translated as CSVDYGGETQYF.

This chain connects TRBV19 to TRBJ1-4; weak D call: TRBD1 (5 bases). The CDR3 runs to 15 residues. The germline V gene encodes CDR1 LNHDA and CDR2 SQIVND (reference sequence). V was shortened by 10 bases and J by 3 bases, with 18 bases between the two germline ends. The DNA for the CDR3 is TGTGCCATAAGCCGGAGGGACGGCCCTAATGAAAAACTGTTTTTT. Amino acid sequence: CAISRRDGPNEKLFF.

This clonotype was counted a few times. The J gene is TRBJ1-2, the V gene TRBV28, with D possibly matching TRBD1 (6 bases). Germline V gene lookup returns CDR1 MDHEN and CDR2 SYDVKM. V lost 6 bases and J 4 bases, leaving 18 bases between the germline ends. The CDR3 loop spans 15 amino acids. CDR3 sequence (DNA): TGTGCCAGCAGCCCCTCCCCTGGGGGCATCTATGGCTACACCTTC. Protein: CASSPSPGGIYGYTF.

This clonotype was detected a few times. This sequence joins TRBV5-1 and TRBJ2-1; TRBD2 matches 14 bases. This CDR3 is built from 15 residues. Germline CDR1 reads SGHRS; CDR2 reads YFSETQ. The junction had 5 bases not matched to a gene; V was cut back by 4 bases and J by 8 bases. In DNA form, the CDR3 reads TGCGCCAGCAGCGAGACTAGCGGGGGGGCCGATGAGCAGTTCTTC. As protein: CASSETSGGADEQFF.

The V call is TRBV7-8, the J call TRBJ2-1; possible D gene TRBD2, 5 bases. Per germline, CDR1 SGHVS and CDR2 FQNEAQ. V was cut by 7 bases and J by 0 bases, with 16 bases left in between. The CDR3 is made up of 16 amino acids. DNA for the CDR3: TGTGCCAGCACCCCCGGACTGAGTGCCTCCTACAATGAGCAGTTCTTC. As protein: CASTPGLSASYNEQFF.

This clonotype was recorded a few times. J is TRBJ1-2 and V is TRBV12-3 or TRBV12-4; TRBD1 is a possible D gene (5 bases). This CDR3 comprises 14 residues. Deletions cut 6 bases from V and 1 base from J, with 12 bases between. CDR3 sequence reads: CASSPGGINYGYTF. DNA of the CDR3: TGTGCCAGCAGCCCGGGGGGAATTAACTATGGCTACACCTTC.

The chain recombines TRBV9 with TRBJ2-2; D is possibly TRBD1 or TRBD2 (5 bases each). The CDR3 has 14 residues. Trimming pared 0 bases from V and 6 bases from J, leaving 9 bases between. Germline CDR1 and CDR2: SGDLS and YYNGEE. The CDR3 here is CASSVVSGPGELFF. CDR3 in DNA: TGTGCCAGCAGCGTAGTTTCGGGGCCCGGGGAGCTGTTTTTT.

This sequence joins TRBV9 and TRBJ1-4; TRBD1 might be the D (5 bases). The length of the CDR3 is 15 residues. V lost 0 bases, J lost 7 bases, and 13 bases lay in between. CDR1 is SGDLS and CDR2 is YYNGEE in the germline V gene. Here the CDR3 reads CASSVGGTLGEKLFF. For the CDR3, the DNA is TGTGCCAGCAGCGTAGGGGGGACGCTGGGTGAAAAACTGTTTTTT.

There are a few counts of this clonotype. The V call is TRBV2, the J call TRBJ2-7; 8 bases agree with TRBD2. J gave up 10 bases and V 3 bases, and 8 bases lay outside the gene matches. This CDR3 is built from 13 residues. The germline V gene has CDR1 SNHLY and CDR2 FYNNEI. CDR3 sequence reads: CASSDVAGITQYF. In DNA form, the CDR3 reads TGTGCCAGCAGTGATGTAGCGGGAATAACCCAGTACTTC.

There are a few counts of this clonotype. The CDR3 DNA sequence: TGCAGTGCTAGAGAAGACAGGCGCGGCAATCAGCCCCAGCATTTT. Translated: CSAREDRRGNQPQHF. The rearrangement links TRBV20-1 to TRBJ1-5; a weak D match, TRBD1 (6 bases). The CDR3 length is 15 residues. Germline lookup yields CDR1 DFQATT and CDR2 SNEGSKA (reference sequence). V gave up 0 bases and J gave up 2 bases, with 11 bases separating them.

The chain joins TRBV27 to TRBJ1-6; 7 nucleotides line up with TRBD1. The CDR3 runs to 13 residues. Looked up from germline, CDR1 is MNHEY and CDR2 is SMNVEV (reference sequence). J gave up 9 bases and V 6 bases, and 5 bases lay outside the gene matches. CDR3 amino acids: CASRTGTGSPLHF. DNA of the CDR3: TGTGCCAGCAGGACAGGGACCGGTTCACCCCTCCACTTT.

This chain's CDR3 is CASSVVAGETDTQYF. The DNA of the CDR3 is TGTGCCAGCAGCGTAGTAGCGGGGGAAACAGATACGCAGTATTTT. The chain joins TRBV9 to TRBJ2-3; 9 nucleotides line up with TRBD2. V shed 0 bases and J 3 bases; nucleotides not matched to a gene: 2. Germline-derived CDR1 and CDR2 are SGDLS and YYNGEE. The CDR3 runs to 15 residues.

This clonotype turned up a few times. In DNA form, the CDR3 reads TGCAGCGGGCTCGGGGACCTAGCCAAAAACATTCAGTACTTC. It codes for CSGLGDLAKNIQYF. The chain is built from TRBV29-1 and TRBJ2-4; D tentatively reads TRBD1 or TRBD2 (5 bases each). The CDR3 has 14 amino acids. Between the trimmed V and J ends, which lost 7 bases and 0 bases, there was a span of 13 bases. The germline CDR1 and CDR2 sequences are SQVTM and ANQGSEA.

This clonotype was seen more than once but under ten times. The chain employs TRBV2 and TRBJ2-2; unclear D gene. Trimming took off 4 bases at V and 3 bases at J, with 6 bases between the two ends. This CDR3 region has 13 residues. Germline V gene lookup returns CDR1 SNHLY and CDR2 FYNNEI. The CDR3 loop reads CASSGSDTGELFF. CDR3 nucleotides: TGTGCCAGCAGTGGTAGTGACACCGGGGAGCTGTTTTTT.

This clonotype has just a few counts. CDR3 region: CASSGRTSRMRNEQFF. CDR3 nucleotide sequence: TGTGCCAGCAGCGGGCGGACTAGTAGGATGCGCAATGAGCAGTTCTTC. The V gene is TRBV6-2 or TRBV6-3, the J gene TRBJ2-1, with 7 bases aligning to TRBD2. The V segment lost 6 bases and the J segment 6 bases; nucleotides outside the gene matches: 14. Germline values: CDR1 MNHEY, CDR2 SVGEGT. The CDR3 is made up of 16 amino acids.

The V call is TRBV7-2, the J call TRBJ1-4; 8 bases agree with TRBD1. In germline, CDR1 is SGHTA, CDR2 FQGNSA. CDR3 length: 17 amino acids. V trimming: 1 base; J trimming: 0 bases; junction bases outside the gene matches: 4. CDR3 coding DNA: TGTGCCAGCAGCTTAGGACAGGGGAGGGCAACTAATGAAAAACTGTTTTTT. Protein: CASSLGQGRATNEKLFF.

This clonotype was detected only a few times. This chain links TRBV15 with TRBJ2-5, with D perhaps assigned TRBD1 or TRBD2 (5 bases each). Looked up from germline, CDR1 is LNHNV and CDR2 is YYDKDF (reference sequence). The CDR3 sequence is 16 residues long. Trimming left V 0 bases short and J 0 bases short, with 11 bases between. The CDR3 loop is CATSRDDVGDQETQYF. The CDR3 bases are TGTGCCACCAGCAGAGATGATGTGGGGGACCAAGAGACCCAGTACTTC.

This clonotype was counted ten times or more. CDR3 coding DNA: TGTGCCAGCAGCCCCTTGGTGGCCTACACAGATACGCAGTATTTT. It encodes CASSPLVAYTDTQYF. The chain has TRBV7-9 and TRBJ2-3; D is undetermined. Trimming removed 5 bases at V and 2 bases at J, with 14 bases between. This CDR3 contains 15 residues. Per the germline V gene, CDR1 is SEHNR and CDR2 is FQNEAQ (reference sequence).

This clonotype appeared a few times. The genes are TRBV4-3 and TRBJ2-1; 10 bases line up with TRBD2. Losses at the gene ends were 3 bases for V and 4 bases for J; bases not matched to a gene: 21. Per germline, CDR1 LGHNA and CDR2 YSLEER. The CDR3 covers 21 residues. The CDR3 DNA follows: TGCGCCAGCAGCCACCCTCGATCTCTTAGCGGGGGGACCCCTTCTTACAATGAGCAGTTCTTC. As protein: CASSHPRSLSGGTPSYNEQFF.

CDR3: CASSSSGLGQPQHF. DNA for the CDR3: TGCGCCAGCAGTTCCTCGGGGCTTGGTCAGCCCCAGCATTTT. The rearrangement joins TRBV5-1 to TRBJ1-5, with D tentatively TRBD1 (5 bases). V was pared by 5 bases and J by 6 bases, with 15 bases between. Germline V lookup: CDR1 SGHRS, CDR2 YFSETQ. CDR3 length equals 14 residues.

This clonotype was detected only a few times. The chain has TRBV11-2 and TRBJ1-3; D gene ambiguous. The CDR3 runs 12 residues. Trimming took off 3 bases at V and 4 bases at J, with 4 bases between the two ends. Germline V gene lookup returns CDR1 SGHAT and CDR2 FQNNGV. The CDR3 nucleotides read TGTGCCAGCAGCTTTCGGGGAAACACCATATATTTT. Protein sequence: CASSFRGNTIYF.

This clonotype came up a few times. This chain uses TRBV29-1 with TRBJ1-1; tentatively, D is TRBD1 (5 bases). CDR3 length equals 12 residues. V was shortened by 4 bases and J by 4 bases, with 10 bases between the two germline ends. The germline CDR1 and CDR2 sequences are SQVTM and ANQGSEA. CDR3 loop: CSVGWGGTEAFF. CDR3 DNA: TGCAGCGTTGGCTGGGGGGGCACTGAAGCTTTCTTT.

The chain is built from TRBV5-4 and TRBJ1-5; D perhaps matches TRBD1 (6 bases). The CDR3 sequence is 14 residues long. Deletions cut 4 bases from V and 0 bases from J, with 8 bases between. Germline V CDR1 and CDR2: SGHNT, YYREEE (reference sequence). The CDR3 spells CASSTQGSNQPQHF. Here the CDR3 DNA reads TGTGCCAGCAGCACACAGGGTAGCAATCAGCCCCAGCATTTT.